The source of this T cell receptor (beta chain) is a study of beta chain features in type 1 diabetes (dated by TCRdb to the late 2010s). About the investigation overall: Mean age, gender distribution, total cell number and subset yield were not different between patients and healthy donors. A total of about 100,000,000 sorted cells were examined across all samples, and RNA yield correlated strongly with the number of cells per subset. In the study, recently diagnosed type 1 diabetes patients and matched healthy donors were compared on the TCRB repertoires of their sorted circulating CD4+ T cell subsets. Regulatory and stem cell-like memory subsets were obtained from only 8 patients and roughly 8 healthy donors, while naive and central memory subsets were obtained from all 30 or so donors.

The V end gives up 4 bases and the J end 5 bases, leaving 9 bases in the junction not matched to a gene. There are 15 amino acids in the CDR3, from cysteine to phenylalanine inclusive. Kept here is only the CDR3 DNA, which spans 45 bases and is read in frame from base 1. CDR1 SNHLY and CDR2 FYNNEI are derived from the germline V gene. In the case of this clone: What antigen it recognizes has not been identified. One base away there is no much larger clone; base qualities are not given.

A single peripheral blood draw of roughly 0.11 L on average was collected from each donor into heparinised tubes. A BD FACSAria II and a panel including CD45RO, CCR7, CD25, CD127, CD95 and CD27 were used to sort naive, central memory, regulatory and stem cell-like memory CD4+ T cells. A purity above 95% was achieved for all sorted populations. PBMCs were isolated immediately by Lymphoprep density gradient centrifugation and stained directly without culture. So that batch effects would be minimized, each experiment stained and sorted samples in pairs, pairing one healthy donor with one patient. General conclusions and limits of the study: Shorter templates might have been favored by PCR, but patient and control samples were amplified and corrected together, so both groups would have been affected equally by any skew. Type 1 diabetes patients showed a moderate but significant shortening of TCRB CDR3 length in all four CD4+ subsets. Patients with type 1 diabetes made fewer insertions and deleted more nucleotides at VDJ recombination sites, implying thymic rearrangement abnormalities. Only small numbers of individuals were included in the HLA sub-analyses, which left unresolved whether HLA type had any influence on TCRB rearrangement. Because cDNA was sequenced instead of genomic DNA, highly expressing activated cells could be over-represented, though the groups showed no difference in activation or CD3 levels. The naive, central memory and regulatory TCRB repertoires appeared to resemble one another more closely among patients than among healthy donors.

The entire amount of isolated RNA was reverse transcribed using the High Capacity cDNA Reverse Transcription Kit, so the sequenced TCRB transcripts were expressed ones. Deep immunoSEQ sequencing was performed on naive, central memory and regulatory T cell samples, with an average of roughly 4 million total reads per sample. Sorted cells were lysed in RLT buffer, and RNA was extracted using DNase-treated RNeasy Micro or Mini kits according to cell number. Each cell subset was processed separately to prevent cross-contamination, with patient and healthy donor samples processed together. TCRB sequences were amplified from cDNA with the immunoSEQ multiplex PCR, producing 87-bp fragments spanning the CDR3 region. Amplicons were sequenced on the Illumina HiSeq platform. As for the authors' bioinformatics: PCR bias was corrected computationally using synthetic template baselines, and reads within Hamming distance 2 were collapsed, with unmergeable singletons discarded. Reads were aligned against IMGT to assign V, D and J genes, CDR3 length and insertions or deletions at six rearrangement sites. Within each subset, clonotype counts were normalized to the number of sorted cells before true diversity and Gini coefficients were calculated with the tcR R package. Repertoire sharing was quantified using the overlap coefficient calculated on TCRB nucleotide sequences. Out-of-frame TCRB sequences from naive cells were analyzed as a proxy for the pre-selection repertoire. Imported from immuneACCESS, the table was reduced by TCRdb to in-frame sequences with V and J called. These copies leave out some clones; in studies compared against another copy, an unresolved V gene accounts for under half, and the cause of the remainder is not known. V and J calls and clone size are given by that table; D and trimming were obtained from the DNA. This sample lists about 230,000 clones; roughly 16% were detected once. The top ten clones comprise 0.08% to 0.095% of the sample.

Sequencing used naive CD4+ T cells from blood. This specimen's cell subset or site label, interpreted: true naive CD4+ T cells. The sequence was collected from a man under 40 with type 1 diabetes. The chain uses TRBV2 and TRBJ2-5; TRBD1 matches 8 bases in the middle. The CDR3 loop reads CASSVDRGEIETQYF. The sequence in DNA is TGTGCCAGCAGTGTTGACAGGGGTGAAATTGAGACCCAGTACTTC.